Shown below are 12 T cell receptor beta chains from a single sample sequenced in a study of T cell responses to AZD1222 COVID-19 vaccine. TCRdb's copy holds only in-frame clones and misses some; the assay was immunoSEQ multiplex PCR. Of fewer than 120,000 clones in the sample, around 90% were seen once. This specimen consisted of peripheral blood, obtained 28 days after the second AZD1222 dose. All receptors come from an adult who received the AZD1222 COVID-19 vaccine.

The J gene is TRBJ2-2, the V gene TRBV3-1 (or the pseudogene TRBV3-2), with 11 positions matching TRBD1. After removal of 8 bases from V and 4 bases from J, the junction contained 3 bases not matched to a gene. The germline V gene has CDR1 LGHDT and CDR2 YNNKEL (reference sequence). The CDR3 runs to 14 residues. DNA for the CDR3: TGTGCCAGCGGGGGACAGGGGGGCACCGGGGAGCTGTTTTTT. It translates to CASGGQGGTGELFF.

This chain joins TRBV18 and TRBJ2-4, with a weak D call TRBD1 (6 bases). The CDR3 runs to 13 residues. Germline V CDR1 and CDR2: KGHSH, LQKENI. Trimming took off 0 bases at V and 6 bases at J, with 6 bases between the two ends. This CDR3 reads CASSPPGANIQYF. CDR3 bases: TGTGCCAGCTCACCACCGGGGGCAAACATTCAGTACTTC.

This chain uses TRBV19 with TRBJ1-1; 8 bases match TRBD1. V lost 8 bases, J lost 7 bases, and 9 bases stayed unmatched. Germline V gives CDR1 LNHDA, CDR2 SQIVND (reference sequence). CDR3 length: 13 residues. The CDR3 reads CASRRTGQDEAFF. CDR3 coding DNA: TGTGCCAGTCGAAGAACGGGACAGGATGAAGCTTTCTTT.

The V and J genes are TRBV28 and TRBJ1-2, with D tentatively TRBD1 (5 bases). Trimming pared 7 bases from V and 5 bases from J, leaving 20 bases between. The germline CDR1 and CDR2 sequences are MDHEN and SYDVKM. This CDR3 contains 15 residues. The CDR3 DNA is TGTGCCAGCACCTTGGGCGGGGGAGCGCTTTATGGCTACACCTTC. Encoded protein: CASTLGGGALYGYTF.

The chain is built from TRBV7-8 and TRBJ1-6; D possibly corresponds to TRBD1 (5 bases). This CDR3 has 14 residues. Per germline, CDR1 SGHVS and CDR2 FQNEAQ. Between the trimmed V and J ends, which lost 3 bases and 8 bases, there was a span of 11 bases. CDR3 in DNA: TGTGCCAGCAGCTTCAGGGAGGGGTATTCACCCCTCCACTTT. Protein: CASSFREGYSPLHF.

The V call is TRBV28, the J call TRBJ2-7; 9 bases match TRBD2. V trimming: 4 bases; J trimming: 4 bases; junction bases outside the gene matches: 8. CDR3 size: 15 residues. The germline V gene has CDR1 MDHEN and CDR2 SYDVKM. The DNA for the CDR3 is TGTGCCAGCAGTTCCTTTAGCGGGAGTGGGTACGAGCAGTACTTC. Its translation: CASSSFSGSGYEQYF.

The CDR3 spells CASSYDRRVDEQFF. CDR3 nucleotide sequence: TGTGCCAGCAGTTACGACCGAAGGGTTGATGAGCAGTTCTTC. The chain joins TRBV6-5 to TRBJ2-1; D unclear. The CDR3 has 14 amino acids. V was cut by 2 bases and J by 8 bases, with 13 bases left in between. Germline values: CDR1 MNHEY, CDR2 SVGAGI.

This clone was recorded once. J is TRBJ1-2 and V is TRBV30, with D uncertain. The CDR3 is 14 residues long. V was pared by 0 bases and J by 6 bases, with 14 bases between. Per the germline V gene, CDR1 is GTSNPN and CDR2 is SVGIG (reference sequence). CDR3 sequence (DNA): TGTGCCTGGAGTGTAGGGTTGGAGGGCCATGGCTACACCTTC. Its translation: CAWSVGLEGHGYTF.

The chain uses TRBV15 and TRBJ2-1; 7 bases agree with TRBD1. The germline V gene has CDR1 LNHNV and CDR2 YYDKDF (reference sequence). The V segment lost 0 bases and the J segment 2 bases; nucleotides outside the gene matches: 4. There are 16 residues in the CDR3. The DNA for the CDR3 is TGTGCCACCAGCAGAGATTATGACAGGGCCTACAATGAGCAGTTCTTC. Amino acid sequence: CATSRDYDRAYNEQFF.

CDR3 nucleotides: TGTGCCAGCAGCGAGACAGGGTTTGGGTCCTATAATTCACCCCTCCACTTT. It encodes CASSETGFGSYNSPLHF. The chain employs TRBV5-6 and TRBJ1-6; 7 nucleotides agree with TRBD1. Germline lookup yields CDR1 SGHDT and CDR2 YYEEEE. CDR3 length: 17 residues. J gave up 1 base and V 4 bases, and 8 bases lay outside the gene matches.

The chain is built from TRBV5-4 and TRBJ2-6; tentatively, D is TRBD2 (7 bases). Per the germline V gene, CDR1 is SGHNT and CDR2 is YYREEE (reference sequence). CDR3 length equals 16 residues. The germline V and J ends were trimmed by 6 bases and 4 bases, with 17 bases remaining between them. This CDR3 reads CASTLGGAAGANVLTF. The DNA for the CDR3 is TGTGCCAGCACCCTGGGGGGGGCTGCGGGGGCCAACGTCCTGACTTTC.

V gene TRBV27 combines with J gene TRBJ1-2; D is ambiguous. Trimming left V 6 bases short and J 6 bases short, with 17 bases between. This CDR3 contains 14 residues. In germline, CDR1 is MNHEY, CDR2 SMNVEV (reference sequence). CDR3 nucleotides: TGTGCCAGCAGCGGCACTTCGGCGGTCGATGGCTACACCTTC. Its translation: CASSGTSAVDGYTF.